This T cell receptor beta chain was identified in a study of blood T cell repertoires in COVID-19. Study overall: Material from acute and convalescent COVID-19 was sourced from the United States, Italy and Spain. PBMCs, B-cell-depleted T cells, or T cells were the source of the cDNA or gDNA that made up the material.

Original data processing: Amplification with reference gene primers provided the estimates of nucleated cell counts. The table came from immunoSEQ multiplex PCR; TCRdb's copy has only in-frame clones and leaves some out. V and J calls and clone size are those listed in that table; D and trimming were worked out from the DNA. The table shows around 150,000 clones, with around 87% occurring only once. The CDR3 length is 16 residues. The V end lost 4 bases, the J end lost 0 bases, and 12 bases lay between the germline ends. Germline assignment: CDR1 LNHDA and CDR2 SQIVND (reference sequence). The chain has TRBV19 and TRBJ1-4; no clear D gene. The material sequenced was peripheral blood. The origin of this receptor is a man aged 50-60 years with active COVID-19. The CDR3 protein is CASSTMGGATNEKLFF. CDR3 sequence (DNA): TGTGCCAGTAGTACCATGGGCGGGGCAACTAATGAAAAACTGTTTTTT.